Listed here are 11 T cell receptor beta chains from one sample, sequenced in a study of CD8 T cells in ankylosing spondylitis. TCRdb re-analysed the 5' RACE reads in MiXCR, keeping a single row per CDR3 protein. The sample comprises fewer than 350,000 distinct CDR3 sequences, around a tenth of which are singletons, and about a tenth rests with the top ten. Input material: blood, either unsorted or a sorted T cell fraction (not recorded which). The source of these receptors is a female donor with ankylosing spondylitis or in good health (not recorded which).

In this sample, this clonotype turned up many times. This chain connects TRBV29-1 to TRBJ1-2; TRBD1 matches 7 bases. This CDR3 is built from 13 residues. Germline CDR1 is SQVTM and CDR2 is ANQGSEA. Unmatched junction bases numbered 12, after V lost 6 bases and J lost 8 bases. The CDR3 coding sequence is TGCAGCGTCGAGTTGGACAGGATTAGCGGCTACACCTTC. Translated: CSVELDRISGYTF. The whole variable domain, filled in from reference TRBV29-1 and TRBJ1-2, reads SAVISQKPSRDICQRGTSLTIQCQVDSQVTMMFWYRQQPGQSLTLIATANQGSEATYESGFVIDKFPISRPNLTFSTLTVSNMSPEDSSIYLCSVELDRISGYTFGSGTRLTVV.

At least ten counts were recorded for this clonotype. The J gene is TRBJ1-1, the V gene TRBV7-9; 7 nucleotides line up with TRBD1. This CDR3 comprises 12 residues. Germline CDR1 and CDR2: SEHNR and FQNEAQ (reference sequence). V shed 7 bases and J 8 bases; nucleotides not matched to a gene: 7. The CDR3 is CASIIPGQEAFF. The DNA for the CDR3 is TGTGCCAGCATCATCCCGGGACAGGAAGCTTTCTTT.

This clonotype has at least ten counts. The J gene is TRBJ2-3, the V gene TRBV20-1; D is uncertain. Germline V lookup: CDR1 DFQATT, CDR2 SNEGSKA (reference sequence). Between the trimmed V and J ends, which lost 0 bases and 1 base, there was a span of 8 bases. The CDR3 contains 14 residues. CDR3 in DNA: TGCAGTGCTAGAGAACCGATGGGCACAGATACGCAGTATTTT. As protein: CSAREPMGTDTQYF.

This clonotype was observed at least ten times. The CDR3 sequence is CASSLGQNAYEQYF. Written as DNA, the CDR3 is TGTGCCAGCAGTTTAGGACAGAACGCCTACGAGCAGTACTTC. The chain recombines TRBV12-3 or TRBV12-4 with TRBJ2-7; possible D gene TRBD1, 5 bases. This CDR3 region has 14 residues. V gave up 1 base and J gave up 2 bases, with 9 bases separating them.

Notes on this clonotype: A much larger clone sits a single nucleotide away, making a read error possible. The chain employs TRBV20-1 and TRBJ2-7, with 10 bases that match TRBD1. The CDR3 extends over 14 amino acids. V gave up 0 bases and J gave up 5 bases; unmatched junction bases: 4. Per the germline V gene, CDR1 is DFQATT and CDR2 is SNEGSKA (reference sequence). CDR3 bases: TGCAGTGCTAGAGACCTGACAGGGGGCGACGAGCAGTACTTC. It encodes CSARDLTGGDEQYF.

This clonotype showed up many times. The rearrangement uses TRBV7-2 and TRBJ1-5, with D perhaps matching TRBD1 (6 bases). Trimming shortened V by 1 base and J by 6 bases, and 13 bases separated the two germline ends. The CDR3 sequence is 15 residues long. CDR1 SGHTA and CDR2 FQGNSA come from the germline V gene. The CDR3 is CASSLDPGGGQPQHF. The CDR3, as DNA: TGTGCCAGCAGCTTAGACCCTGGGGGCGGTCAGCCCCAGCATTTT.

In its sample, this clonotype was seen many times. J is TRBJ1-2 and V is TRBV2; 7 bases are shared with TRBD1. This CDR3 has 15 amino acids. With 7 bases clipped from V and 1 base from J, the junction kept 9 bases outside the gene matches. CDR1 is SNHLY, CDR2 FYNNEI, per germline. The CDR3 DNA sequence: TGTGCCAGCATGGGACAGACGGGGCTTAACTATGGCTACACCTTC. Its protein is CASMGQTGLNYGYTF.

This clonotype was seen a few times. The chain employs TRBV27 and TRBJ2-7, with D tentatively TRBD2 (6 bases). This CDR3 is built from 14 residues. The V end lost 3 bases, the J end lost 0 bases, and 9 bases lay between the germline ends. Looked up from germline, CDR1 is MNHEY and CDR2 is SMNVEV (reference sequence). The CDR3 spells CASSFAGPSYEQYF. Written as DNA, the CDR3 is TGTGCCAGCAGTTTTGCGGGGCCCTCCTACGAGCAGTACTTC.

The sample holds many counts of this clonotype. V and J are TRBV20-1 and TRBJ2-5; tentative D call: TRBD2 (6 bases). Trimming removed 8 bases from V and 2 bases from J, with 18 bases in between. Germline CDR1 DFQATT, CDR2 SNEGSKA (reference sequence). This CDR3 region has 14 residues. CDR3 residues: CSFTSSREQETQYF. CDR3 DNA sequence: TGCAGTTTCACTTCGTCCCGGGAGCAAGAGACCCAGTACTTC.

Ten or more counts support this clonotype. The rearrangement links TRBV7-2 to TRBJ1-1, with 8 bases that match TRBD1. Looked up from germline, CDR1 is SGHTA and CDR2 is FQGNSA. The V segment lost 1 base and the J segment 8 bases; nucleotides outside the gene matches: 15. The CDR3 length is 17 residues. CDR3 sequence reads: CASSLVRSGGSSGEAFF. Here the CDR3 DNA reads TGTGCCAGCAGCTTAGTCCGGTCAGGGGGCTCGAGTGGCGAAGCTTTCTTT.

This clonotype came up many times. Here the CDR3 reads CASSLESSRGYGYTF. The CDR3 nucleotides read TGCGCCAGCAGCTTGGAATCGAGTAGGGGGTATGGCTACACCTTC. The V and J genes are TRBV5-1 and TRBJ1-2; possible D gene TRBD1, 6 bases. V was clipped by 0 bases and J by 5 bases, with 14 bases between them. The CDR3 has 15 amino acids. Per the germline V gene, CDR1 is SGHRS and CDR2 is YFSETQ.